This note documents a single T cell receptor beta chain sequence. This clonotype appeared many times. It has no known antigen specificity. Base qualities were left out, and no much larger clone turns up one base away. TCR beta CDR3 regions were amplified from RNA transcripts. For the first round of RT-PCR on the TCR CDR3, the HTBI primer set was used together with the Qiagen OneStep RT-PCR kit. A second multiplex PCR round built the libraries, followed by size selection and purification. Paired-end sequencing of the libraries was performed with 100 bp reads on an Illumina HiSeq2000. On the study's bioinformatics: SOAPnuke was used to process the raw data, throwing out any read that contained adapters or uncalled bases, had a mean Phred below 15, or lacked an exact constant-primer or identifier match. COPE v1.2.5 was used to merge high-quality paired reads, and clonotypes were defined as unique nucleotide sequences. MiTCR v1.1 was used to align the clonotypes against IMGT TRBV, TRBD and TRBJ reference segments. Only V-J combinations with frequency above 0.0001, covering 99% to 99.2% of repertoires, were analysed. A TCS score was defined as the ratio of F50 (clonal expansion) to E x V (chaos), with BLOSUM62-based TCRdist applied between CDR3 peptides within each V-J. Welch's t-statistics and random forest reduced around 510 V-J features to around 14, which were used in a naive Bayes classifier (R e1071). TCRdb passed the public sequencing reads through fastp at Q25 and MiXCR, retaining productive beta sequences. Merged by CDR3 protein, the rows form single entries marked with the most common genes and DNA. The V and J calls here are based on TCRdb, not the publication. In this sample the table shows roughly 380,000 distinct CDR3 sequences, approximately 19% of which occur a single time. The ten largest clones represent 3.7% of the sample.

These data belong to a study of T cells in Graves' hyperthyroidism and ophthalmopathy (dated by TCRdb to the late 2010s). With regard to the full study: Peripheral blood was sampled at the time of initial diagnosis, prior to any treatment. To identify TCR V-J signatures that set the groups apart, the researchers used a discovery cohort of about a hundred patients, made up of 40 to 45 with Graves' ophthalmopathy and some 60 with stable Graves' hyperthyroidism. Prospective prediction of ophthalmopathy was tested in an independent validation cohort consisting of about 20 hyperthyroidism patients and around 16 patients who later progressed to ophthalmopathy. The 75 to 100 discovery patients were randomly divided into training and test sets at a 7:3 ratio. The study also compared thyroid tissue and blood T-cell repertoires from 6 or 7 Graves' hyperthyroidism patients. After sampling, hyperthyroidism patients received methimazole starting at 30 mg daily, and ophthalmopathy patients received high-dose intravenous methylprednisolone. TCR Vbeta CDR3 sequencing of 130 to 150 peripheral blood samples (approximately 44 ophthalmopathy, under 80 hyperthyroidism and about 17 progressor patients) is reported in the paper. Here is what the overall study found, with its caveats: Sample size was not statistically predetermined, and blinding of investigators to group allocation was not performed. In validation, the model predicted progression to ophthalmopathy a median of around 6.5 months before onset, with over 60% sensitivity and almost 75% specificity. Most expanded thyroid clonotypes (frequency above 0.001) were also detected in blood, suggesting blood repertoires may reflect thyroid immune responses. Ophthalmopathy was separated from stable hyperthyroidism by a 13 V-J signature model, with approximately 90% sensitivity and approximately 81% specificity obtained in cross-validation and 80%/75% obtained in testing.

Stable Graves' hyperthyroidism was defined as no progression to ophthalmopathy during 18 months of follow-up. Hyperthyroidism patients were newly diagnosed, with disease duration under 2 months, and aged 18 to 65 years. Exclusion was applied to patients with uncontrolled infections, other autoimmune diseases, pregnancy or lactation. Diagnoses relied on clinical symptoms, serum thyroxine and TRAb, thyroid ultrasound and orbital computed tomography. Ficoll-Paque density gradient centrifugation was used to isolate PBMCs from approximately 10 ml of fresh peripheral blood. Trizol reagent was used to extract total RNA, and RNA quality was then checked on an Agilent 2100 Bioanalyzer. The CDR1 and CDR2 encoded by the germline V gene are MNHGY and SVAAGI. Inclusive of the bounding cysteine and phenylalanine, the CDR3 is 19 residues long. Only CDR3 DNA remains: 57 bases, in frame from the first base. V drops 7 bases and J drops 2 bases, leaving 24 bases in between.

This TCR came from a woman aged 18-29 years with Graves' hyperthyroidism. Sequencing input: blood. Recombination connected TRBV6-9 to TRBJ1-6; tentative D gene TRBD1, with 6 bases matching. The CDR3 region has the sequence CASNLAGGKLCAYNSPLHF. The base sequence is TGTGCCAGCAACCTCGCCGGGGGCAAACTTTGCGCCTATAATTCACCCCTCCACTTT.